This TCR beta chain stems from a study of CD8 T cells in ankylosing spondylitis. Broader study findings: A TCR beta motif of eight or nine highly homologous variants seemed to mark ankylosing spondylitis blood. Some of these motif variants have turned up before, in reports on reactive arthritis synovial fluid and blood.

Germline values: CDR1 SEHNR, CDR2 FQNEAQ (reference sequence). The CDR3 is made up of 15 amino acids. Trimming left V 5 bases short and J 3 bases short, with 13 bases between. Notes on this clonotype: The antigen remains unidentified.

5'-RACE, quantitative and with molecular barcodes, yielded the TCR beta libraries. Via MiXCR, TCRdb re-called the 5' RACE reads, giving one row per CDR3 protein. The sample lists more than 650,000 distinct CDR3 sequences, 12% occurring once. The rearrangement joins TRBV7-9 to TRBJ1-4; D might be TRBD1 (6 bases). This clonotype originated in a male donor with ankylosing spondylitis. Sequencing was carried out using blood, either unsorted or a sorted T cell fraction (not recorded which). The CDR3 protein is CASSGPGQANEKLFF. CDR3 DNA sequence: TGTGCCAGCAGCGGGCCGGGACAAGCTAATGAAAAACTGTTTTTT.